This T cell receptor (beta chain) was recovered during a study of T cell responses to AZD1222 COVID-19 vaccine. Regarding the study as a whole: It was only six AZD1222 recipients who were seropositive at baseline. Across the whole spike, CD4 TCRs peaked at regions 160-218 and 743-854.

The CDR3 sequence is 14 residues long. V gave up 8 bases and J gave up 4 bases; unmatched junction bases: 2. Germline assignment: CDR1 MNHEY and CDR2 SMNVEV (reference sequence). The assay was immunoSEQ multiplex PCR, and TCRdb's table has in-frame clones only and misses some. The sample shows some 180,000 clones, approximately 92% of them seen only once. Notes on this clone: Its specificity is not known.

The sample consisted of peripheral blood, taken on day 0 of AZD1222 vaccination. The chain combines TRBV27 with TRBJ2-3; TRBD2 agrees at 14 bases. The TCR comes from an adult in good health. The CDR3 nucleotides read TGTGCCAGCGGGACTAGCGGGAGTTCAGATACGCAGTATTTT. As protein: CASGTSGSSDTQYF.